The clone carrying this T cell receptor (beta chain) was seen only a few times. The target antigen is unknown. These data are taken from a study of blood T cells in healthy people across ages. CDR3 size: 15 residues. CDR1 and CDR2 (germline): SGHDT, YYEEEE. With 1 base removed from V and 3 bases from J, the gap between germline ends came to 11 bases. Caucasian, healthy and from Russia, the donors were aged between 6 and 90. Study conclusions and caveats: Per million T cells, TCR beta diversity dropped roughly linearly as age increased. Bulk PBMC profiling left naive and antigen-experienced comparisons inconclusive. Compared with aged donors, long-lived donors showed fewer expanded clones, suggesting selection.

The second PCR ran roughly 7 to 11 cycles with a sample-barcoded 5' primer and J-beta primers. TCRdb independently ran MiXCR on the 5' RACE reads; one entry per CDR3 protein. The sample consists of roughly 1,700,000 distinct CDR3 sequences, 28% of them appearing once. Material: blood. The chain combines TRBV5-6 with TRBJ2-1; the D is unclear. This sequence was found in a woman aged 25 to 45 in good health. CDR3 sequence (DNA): TGTGCCAGCAGCTTGTCCGCCCTTGGCTACAATGAGCAGTTCTTC. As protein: CASSLSALGYNEQFF.